The 31 T cell receptor beta chains presented below share a single source sample, sequenced in a study of T-cell reconstitution after alpha-beta-depleted transplantation in children. A library of TCRbeta sequences, prepared with unique molecular identifiers, was generated. TCRdb reprocessed the PCR reads via MiXCR and lists one record per CDR3 protein. The profile shows about 160,000 distinct CDR3 sequences, around 10% of them singletons. Sequencing was performed on PBMCs, taken before TCRalphabeta/CD19-depleted stem cell transplant. These receptors were taken from a boy between 2 and 10 years old with acute myeloid leukemia, due to receive a stem cell transplant.

This clonotype has at least ten counts. The CDR3 region is CASSQRIGRENSPLHF. DNA for the CDR3: TGTGCCAGCAGCCAACGTATCGGGAGGGAAAATTCACCCCTCCACTTT. This chain links TRBV4-2 with TRBJ1-6; D gene unclear. CDR1 and CDR2 from the germline V gene are LGHNA and YNFKEQ. Trimming removed 2 bases at V and 7 bases at J, with 15 bases between. This CDR3 spans 16 amino acids.

This clonotype was seen at least ten times. The chain couples TRBV7-9 to TRBJ2-6; TRBD1 matches 11 bases. Looked up from germline, CDR1 is SEHNR and CDR2 is FQNEAQ (reference sequence). There are 16 residues in the CDR3. Germline trimming cut 7 bases from V and 1 base from J; bases unmatched to any gene: 3. The CDR3 DNA reads as TGTGCCAGCAAGGACAGGGGGCTGTCTGGGGCCAACGTCCTGACTTTC. Amino acids: CASKDRGLSGANVLTF. Looking up the rest from reference TRBV7-9 and TRBJ2-6 gives the full variable domain: DTGVSQNPRHKITKRGQNVTFRCDPISEHNRLYWYRQTLGQGPEFLTYFQNEAQLEKSRLLSDRFSAERPKGSFSTLEIQRTEQGDSAMYLCASKDRGLSGANVLTFGAGSRLTVL.

This clonotype has at least ten counts. The chain recombines TRBV18 with TRBJ1-1, with 8 bases lining up with TRBD1. Germline V gives CDR1 KGHSH, CDR2 LQKENI. The CDR3 has 17 residues. The V segment lost 0 bases and the J segment 0 bases; nucleotides outside the gene matches: 6. CDR3 protein: CASSPPGTGYLNTEAFF. CDR3 coding DNA: TGTGCCAGCTCACCACCGGGGACAGGATACTTGAACACTGAAGCTTTCTTT.

Ten or more counts support this clonotype. J is TRBJ1-1 and V is TRBV20-1; D unresolved. Germline V CDR1 and CDR2: DFQATT, SNEGSKA (reference sequence). Trimming cost V 6 bases and J 0 bases, with 11 bases left between them. The CDR3 loop spans 13 amino acids. CDR3 nucleotides: TGCAGTGCCGCCCCAGGCCTGAACACTGAAGCTTTCTTT. Its protein product is CSAAPGLNTEAFF.

Ten or more counts support this clonotype. The chain carries TRBV20-1 and TRBJ1-3; D is possibly TRBD1 (5 bases). The V gene lost 1 base and the J gene lost 5 bases, with 12 bases spanning the gap. The CDR3 extends over 14 amino acids. CDR1 and CDR2 from the germline V gene are DFQATT and SNEGSKA (reference sequence). The CDR3 region is CSARVDNRRNTIYF. CDR3 DNA: TGCAGTGCTAGAGTGGACAACCGGAGAAACACCATATATTTT.

This clonotype was seen ten or more times. This rearrangement joins TRBV7-2 to TRBJ2-2; 8 bases agree with TRBD2. CDR3 length: 17 amino acids. Trimming removed 2 bases from V and 7 bases from J; junction bases left unmatched: 12. In germline, CDR1 is SGHTA, CDR2 FQGNSA. The CDR3 loop reads CASSLSPAGVFIGELFF. As DNA, the CDR3 is TGTGCCAGCAGCTTAAGTCCAGCGGGAGTATTTATCGGGGAGCTGTTTTTT.

Many counts were recorded for this clonotype. This chain joins TRBV7-3 and TRBJ1-6; maybe TRBD1 (5 bases). The germline CDR1 and CDR2 sequences are SGHTA and FQGTGA. V lost 5 bases and J lost 7, with 15 bases in between. This CDR3 region has 15 residues. CDR3 sequence (DNA): TGTGCCAGCAGCCGTGAAGGGGATCCGAATTCACCCCTCCACTTT. Its translation: CASSREGDPNSPLHF.

This clonotype showed up many times. Here the CDR3 DNA reads TGTGCCACCACTCTTTCAAGGACTAGCGGGGGACTGGGAGAGCAGTTCTTC. This codes for CATTLSRTSGGLGEQFF. This chain links TRBV25-1 with TRBJ2-1, with 13 bases identical to TRBD2. The CDR3 consists of 17 residues. Germline V gene lookup returns CDR1 MGHDK and CDR2 SYGVNS. After removal of 10 bases from V and 10 bases from J, the junction contained 19 bases not matched to a gene.

J is TRBJ1-1 and V is TRBV20-1, with D possibly TRBD1 on 5 matching bases. Per the germline V gene, CDR1 is DFQATT and CDR2 is SNEGSKA (reference sequence). The CDR3 is 15 residues long. V was cut by 3 bases and J by 1 base, with 15 bases left in between. The chain's CDR3 is CSASGRPGGNTEAFF. The CDR3 DNA sequence: TGCAGTGCTAGTGGTAGGCCGGGGGGGAACACTGAAGCTTTCTTT.

Ten or more counts support this clonotype. V gene TRBV29-1 combines with J gene TRBJ2-3, with D unclear. Trimming shortened V by 7 bases and J by 4 bases, and 9 bases separated the two germline ends. The CDR3 has 11 amino acids. The V gene's germline CDR1 is SQVTM and CDR2 ANQGSEA. The CDR3 sequence: CSARRSDTQYF. In DNA form, the CDR3 reads TGCAGCGCGAGAAGGTCAGATACGCAGTATTTT.

In this sample, this clonotype turned up many times. V usage is TRBV12-3 or TRBV12-4 and J usage is TRBJ1-6; D is possibly TRBD1 (5 bases). The V gene lost 3 bases and the J gene lost 14 bases, with 23 bases spanning the gap. This CDR3 is built from 16 residues. Here the CDR3 DNA reads TGTGCCAGCAGTTTTATAAGGGGAGGTGACCAAAGGACCCTCCACTTT. Translation gives CASSFIRGGDQRTLHF.

On this clonotype: Since a much larger clone is just one base distant, this may be a read error. The gene calls are TRBV15 and TRBJ2-6; D unresolved. The CDR3 covers 14 residues. Germline V gene data show CDR1 as LNHNV and CDR2 as YYDKDF (reference sequence). CDR3 region: CAPSRVTGANVLTF. The CDR3 DNA is TGTGCCCCCAGCCGGGTTACGGGGGCCAACGTCCTGACTTTC.

As regards this clonotype: Possible read error: a much larger clone is one base away. The rearrangement links TRBV20-1 to TRBJ2-3, with D perhaps matching TRBD1 or TRBD2 (5 bases each). Germline-derived CDR1 and CDR2 are DFQATT and SNEGSKA (reference sequence). The CDR3 spans 16 residues. V was pared by 6 bases and J by 0 bases, with 19 bases between. The DNA of the CDR3 is TGCAGTGCCTCGGGGAGCACAGGCTCTAGCACAGATACGCAGTATTTT. Residues: CSASGSTGSSTDTQYF.

At least ten counts were recorded for this clonotype. The chain carries TRBV10-3 and TRBJ2-3; a weak D match, TRBD2 (5 bases). This CDR3 has 12 amino acids. Trimming removed 5 bases from V and 6 bases from J, with 9 bases in between. CDR1 is ENHRY, CDR2 SYGVKD, per germline. The CDR3 loop is CAISQEADTQYF. The DNA for the CDR3 is TGTGCCATCAGTCAGGAGGCGGATACGCAGTATTTT.

At least ten counts were recorded for this clonotype. The chain links TRBV5-1 to TRBJ1-5; D is perhaps TRBD1 (6 bases). The CDR3 covers 14 residues. Germline V gives CDR1 SGHRS, CDR2 YFSETQ. Deletions cut 2 bases from V and 5 bases from J, with 11 bases between. The CDR3 sequence: CASSLTGSDQPQHF. For the CDR3, the DNA is TGCGCCAGCAGCTTAACAGGGTCCGATCAGCCCCAGCATTTT.

Concerning this clonotype itself: One junction end does not reproduce the germline sequence, and a read error may be involved. V is TRBV3-1 and J is TRBJ2-7; D call uncertain. The CDR3 extends over 17 amino acids. Looked up from germline, CDR1 is LGHDT and CDR2 is YNNKEL (reference sequence). CDR3 residues: CASCQDWGDWAADEQYF. The CDR3 DNA follows: TGTGCCAGCTGCCAAGATTGGGGTGACTGGGCTGCGGACGAGCAGTACTTC.

This clonotype was found many times. The rearrangement links TRBV10-3 to TRBJ2-1, with D uncertain. The CDR3 consists of 11 residues. V was clipped by 6 bases and J by 6 bases, with 6 bases between them. Germline V CDR1 and CDR2: ENHRY, SYGVKD. Here the CDR3 DNA reads TGTGCCATCAGGGTGTCCAATGAGCAGTTCTTC. It yields the protein CAIRVSNEQFF.

This clonotype was detected many times. This chain joins TRBV5-1 and TRBJ1-3, with a tentative D call TRBD1 (5 bases). The CDR3 is 17 residues long. Germline V gene lookup returns CDR1 SGHRS and CDR2 YFSETQ. Trimming shortened V by 2 bases and J by 5 bases, and 20 bases separated the two germline ends. DNA for the CDR3: TGCGCCAGCAGCTTACGTGACAGCGCCCGTTCGCGAAACACCATATATTTT. Translating gives CASSLRDSARSRNTIYF.

This clonotype was counted ten times or more. A read error may produce the germline difference seen at one junction end. This chain connects TRBV6-1 to TRBJ2-5; 9 nucleotides align to TRBD1. The CDR3 sequence is 13 residues long. Germline V lookup: CDR1 MNHNS, CDR2 SASEGT. CDR3 in DNA: TGTGCCAGCAGCAGGGACAGGGAAGGGACCCATTACTTC. It yields the protein CASSRDREGTHYF.

This clonotype was seen repeatedly, ten times or more. V and J are TRBV5-1 and TRBJ2-1; tentative D call: TRBD1 (5 bases). Trimming left V 3 bases short and J 5 bases short, with 15 bases between. This CDR3 region has 15 residues. In germline, CDR1 is SGHRS, CDR2 YFSETQ. CDR3 protein: CASSSRAAIDNEQFF. As DNA, the CDR3 is TGCGCCAGCAGCTCCAGGGCGGCCATTGACAATGAGCAGTTCTTC.

This clonotype showed up many times. The chain carries TRBV5-1 and TRBJ2-1; weak D call: TRBD2 (5 bases). The V gene lost 0 bases and the J gene lost 4 bases, with 14 bases spanning the gap. Per germline, CDR1 SGHRS and CDR2 YFSETQ. The CDR3 has 16 residues. The CDR3 bases are TGCGCCAGCAGCTTGGAGGAGCGGTTCCATTACAATGAGCAGTTCTTC. Protein product: CASSLEERFHYNEQFF.

This clonotype was counted ten times or more. V gene TRBV25-1 combines with J gene TRBJ1-2; D is uncertain. CDR3 length: 13 amino acids. CDR1 and CDR2 from the germline V gene are MGHDK and SYGVNS. Between the trimmed V and J ends, which lost 6 bases and 1 base, there was a span of 9 bases. CDR3 bases: TGTGCCAGCAGCTGGGCCATTAACTATGGCTACACCTTC. Protein product: CASSWAINYGYTF.

This clonotype was recorded at least ten times. The V and J genes are TRBV12-3 or TRBV12-4 and TRBJ2-1, with a tentative D call TRBD2 (6 bases). The CDR3 sequence is 13 residues long. V shed 5 bases and J shed 7 bases, with 12 bases lying between them. The CDR3 here is CASSATSRNEQFF. DNA of the CDR3: TGTGCCAGCAGTGCTACTAGCAGGAATGAGCAGTTCTTC.

This clonotype was seen repeatedly, ten times or more. This chain uses TRBV20-1 with TRBJ2-5; the match to TRBD1 covers 9 bases. The trim removed 5 bases at V and 5 bases at J, leaving 6 bases unmatched. This CDR3 is built from 13 residues. Germline CDR1 reads DFQATT; CDR2 reads SNEGSKA (reference sequence). CDR3 amino acids: CSALQGARETQYF. In DNA form, the CDR3 reads TGCAGTGCTTTACAGGGGGCGCGGGAGACCCAGTACTTC.

This clonotype was seen ten or more times. The chain couples TRBV5-1 to TRBJ2-2; the D gene is possibly TRBD1 (7 bases). This CDR3 contains 15 residues. Trimming stripped 4 bases from V and 0 bases from J, with 10 bases between. Germline V gene data show CDR1 as SGHRS and CDR2 as YFSETQ. This CDR3 reads CASSPGGSNTGELFF. The CDR3 coding sequence is TGCGCCAGCAGCCCAGGGGGGTCGAACACCGGGGAGCTGTTTTTT.

The chain employs TRBV7-9 and TRBJ2-5, with TRBD2 identical over 9 bases. V shed 3 bases and J 5 bases; nucleotides not matched to a gene: 7. This CDR3 is built from 15 residues. Germline V gene data show CDR1 as SEHNR and CDR2 as FQNEAQ (reference sequence). The CDR3 sequence is CASSLTGTSPETQYF. The CDR3, as DNA: TGTGCCAGCAGCTTGACCGGGACTAGCCCCGAGACCCAGTACTTC.

This clonotype came up many times. The V call is TRBV7-2, the J call TRBJ2-3; D remains unclear. The CDR3 has 15 amino acids. Germline CDR1 SGHTA, CDR2 FQGNSA. Trimming cost V 3 bases and J 0 bases, with 10 bases left between them. The CDR3 here is CASSFSSPSTDTQYF. CDR3 coding DNA: TGTGCCAGCAGCTTTTCGTCCCCCAGCACAGATACGCAGTATTTT. Full variable domain (outside the CDR3, taken from reference TRBV7-2 and TRBJ2-3): GAGVSQSPSNKVTEKGKDVELRCDPISGHTALYWYRQSLGQGLEFLIYFQGNSAPDKSGLPSDRFSAERTGGSVSTLTIQRTQQEDSAVYLCASSFSSPSTDTQYFGPGTRLTVL.

This clonotype was seen at least ten times. V usage is TRBV6-5 and J usage is TRBJ2-4; D gene ambiguous. Looked up from germline, CDR1 is MNHEY and CDR2 is SVGAGI. This CDR3 contains 15 residues. Between the trimmed V and J ends, which lost 6 bases and 0 bases, there was a span of 12 bases. CDR3 bases: TGTGCCAGCAGCCGAGACGGTGTAGCCAAAAACATTCAGTACTTC. Protein: CASSRDGVAKNIQYF.

This clonotype was recorded at least ten times. The chain employs TRBV4-2 and TRBJ1-2; D is possibly TRBD1 (6 bases). Germline CDR1 LGHNA, CDR2 YNFKEQ. This CDR3 region has 12 residues. The V gene lost 0 bases and the J gene lost 8 bases, with 7 bases spanning the gap. The CDR3 loop reads CASSQEGGGYTF. The CDR3 bases are TGTGCCAGCAGCCAAGAGGGGGGCGGCTACACCTTC.

This clonotype was counted ten times or more. The chain is built from TRBV20-1 and TRBJ1-1; D is uncertain. This CDR3 has 13 residues. Germline-derived CDR1 and CDR2 are DFQATT and SNEGSKA (reference sequence). V dropped 6 bases and J dropped 0 bases, with 11 bases sitting between them. The chain's CDR3 is CSAFTVLNTEAFF. For the CDR3, the DNA is TGCAGTGCCTTTACAGTGTTGAACACTGAAGCTTTCTTT.

V is TRBV7-6 and J is TRBJ2-3, with D tentatively TRBD2 (6 bases). CDR3 size: 15 residues. Germline V gene sequence: CDR1 SGHVS, CDR2 FNYEAQ. V gave up 0 bases and J gave up 6 bases, with 13 bases separating them. The CDR3 nucleotides are TGTGCCAGCAGCTTAGCGGGCGGACGGGGGGATACGCAGTATTTT. Its translation: CASSLAGGRGDTQYF.